One TCR beta chain is described in this entry. This entry is derived from a study of blood T cell repertoires in COVID-19. TCRdb keeps only in-frame clones here, not all; method: immunoSEQ multiplex PCR. This sample yields about 52,000 clones, of which about 85% are seen a single time; around 7.2% belongs to the top ten. The CDR3 has 15 amino acids. V shed 5 bases and J shed 4 bases, with 15 bases lying between them. Germline values: CDR1 SGHVS, CDR2 FQNEAQ. V gene TRBV7-8 combines with J gene TRBJ1-5, with D tentatively TRBD1 (5 bases). The clonotype originates from a man between 70 and 80 years old with active COVID-19. The sample was peripheral blood. CDR3 region: CASSPARDWNQPQHF. CDR3 in DNA: TGTGCCAGCAGCCCAGCCAGGGATTGGAATCAGCCCCAGCATTTT.